Listed below are T cell receptor beta chains from one sample, sequenced in a study of lymphopenia after photon versus proton radiotherapy. Profiled with immunoSEQ multiplex PCR; TCRdb holds only in-frame clones, not every one. The sample includes around 160,000 clones, about 85% seen only once; the top ten take around 4.5%. The material was peripheral blood, obtained from a patient treated with photon-based radiotherapy. The receptors originated from a man aged 45-65 years with gastric cancer. Each CDR3 is given with its conserved first and last residue. D genes are given only for firm matches. A row's size may be missing; if present it is once, few, many or a size class.

D | J | size | V | CDR3 | DNA
NA | TRBJ1-1 | NA | TRBV28 | CASSHPRGFLNTEAFF | TGTGCCAGCAGCCACCCCCGGGGATTCTTGAACACTGAAGCTTTCTTT
NA | TRBJ2-7 | NA | TRBV6-1 | CASSEGPLQYF | TGTGCCAGCAGTGAAGGGCCGTTGCAATACTTC
TRBD1 | TRBJ1-2 | NA | TRBV5-1 | CASSPGKGAGYGYTF | TGCGCCAGCAGCCCCGGTAAGGGGGCCGGCTATGGCTACACCTTC
NA | TRBJ2-5 | NA | TRBV5-1 | CASSPRGVIEETQYF | TGCGCCAGCAGCCCCAGGGGAGTGATAGAAGAGACCCAGTACTTC
TRBD2 | TRBJ2-7 | few | TRBV5-5 | CASSLVGASGNEQYF | TGTGCCAGCAGCTTGGTGGGTGCTAGCGGGAACGAGCAGTACTTC
NA | TRBJ2-7 | NA | TRBV6-1 | CASSPTRFEQYF | TGTGCCAGCAGTCCGACTAGGTTCGAGCAGTACTTC
NA | TRBJ2-5 | NA | TRBV7-8 | CASSLRGDLLEETQYF | TGTGCCAGCAGCTTAAGAGGGGACTTACTTGAAGAGACCCAGTACTTC
NA | TRBJ1-3 | NA | TRBV18 | CASSPDSFGNTIYF | TGTGCCAGCTCACCGGACAGTTTTGGAAACACCATATATTTT
TRBD1 | TRBJ1-2 | few | TRBV10-3 | CAISGQGNYGYTF | TGTGCCATCAGTGGACAGGGAAACTATGGCTACACCTTC
TRBD2 | TRBJ2-1 | NA | TRBV7-2 | CASGTSGSYNEQFF | TGTGCCAGCGGCACTAGCGGGTCCTACAATGAGCAGTTCTTC
NA | TRBJ2-2 | NA | TRBV2 | CASRAPYPGELFF | TGTGCCAGTCGGGCACCTTACCCCGGGGAGCTGTTTTTT